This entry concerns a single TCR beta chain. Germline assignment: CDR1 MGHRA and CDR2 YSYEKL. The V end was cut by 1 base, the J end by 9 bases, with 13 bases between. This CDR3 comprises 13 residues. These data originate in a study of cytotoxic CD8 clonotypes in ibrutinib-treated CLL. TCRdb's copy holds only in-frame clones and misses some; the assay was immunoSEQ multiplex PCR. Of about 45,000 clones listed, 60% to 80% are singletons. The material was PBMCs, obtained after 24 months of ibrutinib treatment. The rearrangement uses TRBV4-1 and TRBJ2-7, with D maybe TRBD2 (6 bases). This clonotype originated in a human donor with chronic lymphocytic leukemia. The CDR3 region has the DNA TGCGCCAGCAGCCAAGGGGACTCGATTCGGCAGTACTTC. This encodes CASSQGDSIRQYF.